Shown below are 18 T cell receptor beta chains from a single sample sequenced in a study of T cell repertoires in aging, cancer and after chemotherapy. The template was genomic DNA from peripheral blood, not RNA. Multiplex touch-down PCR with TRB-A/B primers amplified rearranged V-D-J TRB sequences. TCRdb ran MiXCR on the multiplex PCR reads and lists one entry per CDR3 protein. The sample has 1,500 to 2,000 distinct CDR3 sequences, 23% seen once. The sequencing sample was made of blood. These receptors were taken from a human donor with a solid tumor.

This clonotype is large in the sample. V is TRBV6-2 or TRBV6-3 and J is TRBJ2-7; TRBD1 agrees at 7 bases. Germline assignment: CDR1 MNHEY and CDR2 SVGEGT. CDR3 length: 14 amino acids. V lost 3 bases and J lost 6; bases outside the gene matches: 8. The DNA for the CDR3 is TGTGCCAGCAGTTATGGGACAGCCTCCATCGAGCAGTACTTC. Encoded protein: CASSYGTASIEQYF.

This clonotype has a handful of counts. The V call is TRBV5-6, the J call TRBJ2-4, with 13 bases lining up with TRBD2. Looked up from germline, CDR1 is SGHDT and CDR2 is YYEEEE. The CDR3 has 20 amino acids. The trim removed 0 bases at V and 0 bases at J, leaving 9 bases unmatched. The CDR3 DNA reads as TGTGCCAGCAGCTTGGGGCCCGGACTAGCGGGAGCCATAGCCAAAAACATTCAGTACTTC. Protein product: CASSLGPGLAGAIAKNIQYF.

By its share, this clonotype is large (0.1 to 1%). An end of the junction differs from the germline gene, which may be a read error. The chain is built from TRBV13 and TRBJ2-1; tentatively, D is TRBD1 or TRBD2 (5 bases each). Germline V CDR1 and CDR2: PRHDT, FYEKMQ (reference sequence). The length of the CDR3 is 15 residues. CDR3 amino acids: CASSLAGTPLNEQFF. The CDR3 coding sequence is TGTGCCAGCAGTTTAGCCGGGACCCCGTTGAATGAGCAGTTCTTC.

CDR3 region: CASTISPGGGNEQYF. The DNA of the CDR3 is TGTGCCAGCACCATCTCCCCGGGGGGCGGGAACGAGCAGTACTTC. The chain recombines TRBV15 with TRBJ2-7; perhaps TRBD2 as D (7 bases). The CDR3 length is 15 residues. Looked up from germline, CDR1 is LNHNV and CDR2 is YYDKDF (reference sequence). Trimming shortened V by 10 bases and J by 5 bases, and 24 bases separated the two germline ends.

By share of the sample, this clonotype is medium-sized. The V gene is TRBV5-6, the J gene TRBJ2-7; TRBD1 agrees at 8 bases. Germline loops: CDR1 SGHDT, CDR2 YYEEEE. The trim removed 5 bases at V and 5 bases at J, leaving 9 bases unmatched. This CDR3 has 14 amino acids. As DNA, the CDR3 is TGTGCCAGCAGATCCTGGACAGGGCGGAACGAGCAGTACTTC. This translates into CASRSWTGRNEQYF.

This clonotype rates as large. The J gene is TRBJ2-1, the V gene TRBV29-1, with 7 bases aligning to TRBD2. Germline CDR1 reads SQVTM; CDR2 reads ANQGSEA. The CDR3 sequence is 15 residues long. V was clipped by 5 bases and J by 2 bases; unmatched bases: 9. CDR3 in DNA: TGCAGCGTTCCCTTAGCGAGCGGGGCCTACAATGAGCAGTTCTTC. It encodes CSVPLASGAYNEQFF.

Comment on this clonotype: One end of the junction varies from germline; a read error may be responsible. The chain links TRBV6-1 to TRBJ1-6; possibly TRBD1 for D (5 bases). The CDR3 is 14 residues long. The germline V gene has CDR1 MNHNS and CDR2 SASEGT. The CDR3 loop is CASSEWGRESPLHF. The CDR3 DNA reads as TGTGCTAGCAGTGAATGGGGCAGGGAGTCACCCCTCCACTTT.

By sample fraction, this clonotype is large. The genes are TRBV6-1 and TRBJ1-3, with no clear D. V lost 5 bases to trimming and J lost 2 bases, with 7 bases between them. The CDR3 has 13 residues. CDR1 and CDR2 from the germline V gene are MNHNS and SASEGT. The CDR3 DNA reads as TGTGCCAGCAGTCTCGGGGCTGGAAACACCATATATTTT. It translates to CASSLGAGNTIYF.

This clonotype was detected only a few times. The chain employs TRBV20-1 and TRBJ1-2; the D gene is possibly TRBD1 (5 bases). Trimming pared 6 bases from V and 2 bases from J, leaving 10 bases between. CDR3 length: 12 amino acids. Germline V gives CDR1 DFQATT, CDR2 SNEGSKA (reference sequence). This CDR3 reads CSAEGPNYGYTF. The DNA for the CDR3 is TGCAGTGCAGAGGGGCCAAACTATGGCTACACCTTC.

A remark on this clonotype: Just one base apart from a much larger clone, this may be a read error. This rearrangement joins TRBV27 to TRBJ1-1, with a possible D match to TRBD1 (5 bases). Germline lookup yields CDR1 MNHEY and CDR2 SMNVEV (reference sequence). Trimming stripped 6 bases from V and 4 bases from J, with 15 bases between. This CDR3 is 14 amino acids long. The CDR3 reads CASRVGVGGTEAFF. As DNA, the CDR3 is TGTGCCAGCAGGGTGGGGGTCGGGGGCACTGAAGCTTTCTTT.

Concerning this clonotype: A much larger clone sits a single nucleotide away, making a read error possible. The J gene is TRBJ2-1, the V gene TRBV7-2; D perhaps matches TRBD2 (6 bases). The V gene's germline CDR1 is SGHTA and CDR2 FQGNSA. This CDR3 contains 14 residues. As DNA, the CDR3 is TGTGCCAGCTGCTTGGGGACTCCACCTCATGAGCAGTTCTTC. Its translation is CASCLGTPPHEQFF.

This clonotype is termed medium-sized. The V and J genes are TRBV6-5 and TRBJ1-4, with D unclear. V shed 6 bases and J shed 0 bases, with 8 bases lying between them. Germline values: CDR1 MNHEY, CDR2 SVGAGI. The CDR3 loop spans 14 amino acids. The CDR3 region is CASRLTATNEKLFF. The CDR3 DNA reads TGTGCCAGCAGACTGACTGCAACTAATGAAAAACTGTTTTTT.

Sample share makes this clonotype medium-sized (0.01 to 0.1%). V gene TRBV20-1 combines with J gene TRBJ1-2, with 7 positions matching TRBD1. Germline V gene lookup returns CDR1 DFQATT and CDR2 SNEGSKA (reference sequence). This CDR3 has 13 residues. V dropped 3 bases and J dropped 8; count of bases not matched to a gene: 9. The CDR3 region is CSASSKGARGYTF. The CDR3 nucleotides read TGCAGTGCTAGCTCAAAGGGGGCACGGGGCTACACCTTC.

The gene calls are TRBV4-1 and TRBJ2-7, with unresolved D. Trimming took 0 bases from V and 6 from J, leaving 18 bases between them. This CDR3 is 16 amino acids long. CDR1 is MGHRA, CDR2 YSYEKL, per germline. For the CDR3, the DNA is TGCGCCAGCAGCCAAGACCCCCAAGGGATCGGCCTCGAGCAGTACTTC. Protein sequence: CASSQDPQGIGLEQYF.

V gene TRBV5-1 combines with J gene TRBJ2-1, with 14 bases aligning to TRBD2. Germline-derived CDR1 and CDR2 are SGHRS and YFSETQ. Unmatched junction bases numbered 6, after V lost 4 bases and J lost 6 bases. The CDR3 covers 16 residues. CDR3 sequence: CASSRTGTSGGNEQFF. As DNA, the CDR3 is TGCGCCAGCAGCAGAACCGGGACTAGCGGGGGCAATGAGCAGTTCTTC.

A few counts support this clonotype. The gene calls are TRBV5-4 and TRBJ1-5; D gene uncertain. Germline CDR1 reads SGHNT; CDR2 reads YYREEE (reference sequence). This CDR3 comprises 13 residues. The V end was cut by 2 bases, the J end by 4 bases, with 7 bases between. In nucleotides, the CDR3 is TGTGCCAGCAGCTTTGACATTAATCAGCCCCAGCATTTT. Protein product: CASSFDINQPQHF.

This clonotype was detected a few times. Written as DNA, the CDR3 is TGCAGTGCCGCGGGGAGGAATGAGCAGTTCTTC. Its translation: CSAAGRNEQFF. The chain uses TRBV20-1 and TRBJ2-1; perhaps TRBD2 as D (6 bases). Trimming shortened V by 6 bases and J by 7 bases, and 10 bases separated the two germline ends. The germline gives CDR1 DFQATT, CDR2 SNEGSKA (reference sequence). The CDR3 has 11 residues.

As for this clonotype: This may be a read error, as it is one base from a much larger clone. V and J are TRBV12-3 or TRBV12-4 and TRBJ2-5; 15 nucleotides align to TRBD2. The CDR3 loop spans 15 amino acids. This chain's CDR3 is CTSSRTSGGAETQYF. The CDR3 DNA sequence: TGTACCAGCAGCCGGACTAGCGGGGGGGCCGAGACCCAGTACTTC.